This T cell receptor beta chain was identified during a study of blood T cell repertoires in COVID-19. Study details: COVID-19 samples, acute and convalescent, were from the United States, Italy and Spain.

Sequencing was performed with immunoSEQ multiplex PCR; in TCRdb, only in-frame clones are kept and a portion is missing. Among some 330,000 clones listed, less than 90% were seen once. Looked up from germline, CDR1 is SGHVS and CDR2 is FNYEAQ. Germline trimming cut 1 base from V and 5 bases from J; bases unmatched to any gene: 2. The CDR3 spans 15 residues. The genes are TRBV7-6 and TRBJ1-6, with TRBD1 matching over 7 bases. The sequenced material came from PBMCs or T cells enriched from blood (not recorded which). The origin of this receptor is a woman in her forties or fifties who had recovered from COVID-19. The CDR3 DNA reads as TGTGCCAGCAGCTTAGTGGGACAGAATAATTCACCCCTCCACTTT. It specifies CASSLVGQNNSPLHF.